This TCR beta chain was recovered during a study of blood T cell repertoires in COVID-19. Study-level information: Sites in the United States, Italy and Spain provided acute and convalescent COVID-19 samples.

Some clones are missing from TCRdb's copy, which holds only in-frame ones; the method was immunoSEQ multiplex PCR. The table records 300,000 to 450,000 clones, roughly 90% of them present only once. The length of the CDR3 is 16 residues. V shed 1 base and J 0 bases; nucleotides not matched to a gene: 6. Germline CDR1 SGHDT, CDR2 YYEEEE. Sequencing input: peripheral blood. This TCR was sampled from a woman aged 25 to 39 with COVID-19, enrolled during active disease. The V and J genes are TRBV5-6 and TRBJ1-2, with TRBD1 identical over 7 bases. CDR3 amino acids: CASSLRAGGTNYGYTF. The CDR3 DNA is TGTGCCAGCAGCTTGAGGGCAGGGGGTACTAACTATGGCTACACCTTC. The full variable domain, completed using reference TRBV5-6 and TRBJ1-2, is DAGVTQSPTHLIKTRGQQVTLRCSPKSGHDTVSWYQQALGQGPQFIFQYYEEEERQRGNFPDRFSGHQFPNYSSELNVNALLLGDSALYLCASSLRAGGTNYGYTFGSGTRLTVV.